These 24 T cell receptor beta chains were all obtained from the same sample, sequenced in a study of cytomegalovirus exposure and HLA in healthy donors. PCR used 60 Vbeta primers and 13 Jbeta primers. Libraries were prepared by immunoSEQ multiplex PCR; TCRdb keeps only in-frame clonotypes and omits some of them. The top ten hold under 2% of the sample, which has about 160,000 clones, roughly 84% seen once. Specimen: PBMCs. These receptors all come from a woman between 18 and 30 years old in good health and CMV-seronegative.

The V gene is TRBV11-1, the J gene TRBJ1-2, with TRBD1 identical over 8 bases. The CDR3 has 15 amino acids. Trimming removed 3 bases from V and 8 bases from J; junction bases left unmatched: 11. In germline, CDR1 is SGHAT, CDR2 FQDESV (reference sequence). CDR3 residues: CASSLGTGSPFGYTF. In DNA, the CDR3 is TGTGCCAGCAGCTTGGGGACAGGATCCCCCTTCGGCTACACCTTC.

This clone was seen only a few times. The J gene is TRBJ2-7, the V gene TRBV30; TRBD1 is a possible D gene (6 bases). V dropped 4 bases and J dropped 4 bases, with 11 bases sitting between them. Germline V lookup: CDR1 GTSNPN, CDR2 SVGIG (reference sequence). The CDR3 runs 12 residues. CDR3 region: CAWTVTGYEQYF. The CDR3 DNA follows: TGTGCCTGGACGGTGACAGGATACGAGCAGTACTTC.

This clone has more than one count but fewer than ten. The chain joins TRBV5-8 to TRBJ2-5; maybe TRBD2 (6 bases). Looked up from germline, CDR1 is SGHTS and CDR2 is YDEGEE. V gave up 4 bases and J gave up 2 bases, with 18 bases separating them. There are 16 residues in the CDR3. The CDR3: CASSPYNQRVQETQYF. CDR3 sequence (DNA): TGTGCCAGCAGCCCCTATAACCAGCGGGTACAAGAGACCCAGTACTTC.

Only one count was recorded for this clone. V and J are TRBV28 and TRBJ1-2; D not certain. The CDR3 sequence is 12 residues long. Between the trimmed V and J ends, which lost 2 bases and 6 bases, there was a span of 7 bases. Germline lookup yields CDR1 MDHEN and CDR2 SYDVKM. CDR3 sequence reads: CASSLQVHGYTF. CDR3 coding DNA: TGTGCCAGCAGTTTACAGGTACATGGCTACACCTTC.

This clone was counted a few times. Sequence at one end of the junction differs from germline and may be a read error. V is TRBV7-7 and J is TRBJ1-2; D remains unclear. This CDR3 spans 16 amino acids. The germline CDR1 and CDR2 sequences are SSHAT and FNYEAQ (reference sequence). This CDR3 reads CASSFGSAAGYYGYTF. The CDR3 DNA is TGTGCTAGCAGCTTTGGATCAGCTGCAGGTTACTATGGCTACACCTTC.

The chain recombines TRBV5-6 with TRBJ2-5; D is possibly TRBD2 (5 bases). Between the trimmed V and J ends, which lost 6 bases and 5 bases, there was a span of 17 bases. Germline V lookup: CDR1 SGHDT, CDR2 YYEEEE. The CDR3 spans 14 residues. The CDR3 nucleotides are TGTGCCAGCATCCGGGATTCTACGTTTGAGACCCAGTACTTC. Protein: CASIRDSTFETQYF.

V usage is TRBV10-1 and J usage is TRBJ2-6, with D unclear. The V end was cut by 5 bases, the J end by 0 bases, with 8 bases between. The CDR3 totals 15 residues. CDR1 WNHNN and CDR2 SYGVQD come from the germline V gene (reference sequence). The CDR3 region is CASSSGHSGANVLTF. Here the CDR3 DNA reads TGCGCCAGCAGTTCAGGCCACTCTGGGGCCAACGTCCTGACTTTC.

In this sample, this clone turned up once. The chain is built from TRBV6-6 and TRBJ1-4; D may be TRBD1 (6 bases). Trimming removed 7 bases from V and 5 bases from J, with 20 bases in between. Germline V gene data show CDR1 as MNHNY and CDR2 as SVGAGI (reference sequence). The CDR3 runs to 16 residues. Here the CDR3 reads CASIPGGGGGNEKLFF. The CDR3 nucleotides are TGTGCCAGCATTCCCGGAGGGGGAGGGGGAAATGAAAAACTGTTTTTT.

V is TRBV5-4 and J is TRBJ1-3, with D possibly TRBD1 on 6 matching bases. Trimming took off 1 base at V and 2 bases at J, with 13 bases between the two ends. CDR1 and CDR2 (germline): SGHNT, YYREEE (reference sequence). This CDR3 comprises 16 residues. The CDR3: CASSLIAGATGNTIYF. CDR3 DNA: TGTGCCAGCAGCTTGATAGCAGGGGCTACTGGAAACACCATATATTTT.

V gene TRBV7-9 combines with J gene TRBJ1-2; a weak D match, TRBD1 (6 bases). This CDR3 spans 14 amino acids. CDR1 SEHNR and CDR2 FQNEAQ come from the germline V gene (reference sequence). Trimming took 0 bases from V and 2 from J, leaving 7 bases between them. The CDR3 loop is CASSLADRNYGYTF. For the CDR3, the DNA is TGTGCCAGCAGCTTAGCGGACAGAAACTATGGCTACACCTTC. The whole variable domain, filled in from reference TRBV7-9 and TRBJ1-2, reads DTGVSQNPRHKITKRGQNVTFRCDPISEHNRLYWYRQTLGQGPEFLTYFQNEAQLEKSRLLSDRFSAERPKGSFSTLEIQRTEQGDSAMYLCASSLADRNYGYTFGSGTRLTVV.

The chain links TRBV5-6 to TRBJ2-4; 9 bases are a match to TRBD2. Unmatched junction bases numbered 11, after V lost 0 bases and J lost 7 bases. Germline CDR1 is SGHDT and CDR2 is YYEEEE. This CDR3 has 17 residues. The CDR3 sequence: CASSLGLAGTPGNIQYF. Written as DNA, the CDR3 is TGTGCCAGCAGCTTGGGGCTAGCGGGGACCCCAGGCAACATTCAGTACTTC.

The rearrangement uses TRBV11-3 and TRBJ1-2; D might be TRBD1 (6 bases). V lost 4 bases and J 8 bases, leaving 23 bases between the germline ends. Germline V gene sequence: CDR1 SGHNT, CDR2 YENEEA. This CDR3 region has 16 residues. The CDR3 nucleotides read TGTGCCAGCAGCTCTGCAACCGCCAGGACAGCATCAGGCTACACCTTC. Its translation is CASSSATARTASGYTF.

The V and J genes are TRBV2 and TRBJ2-1, with 7 bases matching TRBD1. V lost 8 bases, J lost 5 bases, and 6 bases stayed unmatched. The CDR3 has 13 amino acids. Germline V gives CDR1 SNHLY, CDR2 FYNNEI. The CDR3 DNA follows: TGTGCCAGCGCCCCCGACAGGGACAATGAGCAGTTCTTC. Its translation is CASAPDRDNEQFF.

The J gene is TRBJ2-2, the V gene TRBV7-9, with D possibly TRBD1 on 5 matching bases. This CDR3 is 16 amino acids long. CDR1 is SEHNR and CDR2 is FQNEAQ in the germline V gene (reference sequence). The germline V and J ends were trimmed by 6 bases and 9 bases, with 23 bases remaining between them. The CDR3 DNA is TGTGCCAGCAGGTTGAAGAAGGGGTCTAGTTCGAGGGAGCTGTTTTTT. Translated, it gives CASRLKKGSSSRELFF.

This chain uses TRBV7-6 with TRBJ1-5; D possibly corresponds to TRBD1 (6 bases). In germline, CDR1 is SGHVS, CDR2 FNYEAQ. CDR3 length: 16 residues. Trimming shortened V by 4 bases and J by 10 bases, and 23 bases separated the two germline ends. For the CDR3, the DNA is TGTGCCAGCAGCTGGTGGGACACAGGAGCCGGGTACCCCCAGCATTTT. It yields the protein CASSWWDTGAGYPQHF.

V is TRBV6-6 and J is TRBJ1-1, with D hard to call. This CDR3 comprises 15 residues. Germline values: CDR1 MNHNY, CDR2 SVGAGI (reference sequence). Trimming removed 7 bases from V and 0 bases from J, with 15 bases in between. The chain's CDR3 is CASTPTGSLNTEAFF. CDR3 bases: TGTGCCAGCACCCCGACTGGATCCCTGAACACTGAAGCTTTCTTT.

The V gene is TRBV28, the J gene TRBJ1-1; TRBD1 is a possible D gene (5 bases). Trimming took 4 bases from V and 4 from J, leaving 19 bases between them. This CDR3 is 16 amino acids long. CDR1 and CDR2 from the germline V gene are MDHEN and SYDVKM. CDR3 amino acids: CASSSTPITGATEAFF. CDR3 coding DNA: TGTGCCAGCAGTTCCACGCCGATTACAGGAGCCACTGAAGCTTTCTTT.

The chain has TRBV20-1 and TRBJ1-3, with D perhaps matching TRBD1 (5 bases). The germline V gene encodes CDR1 DFQATT and CDR2 SNEGSKA (reference sequence). This CDR3 spans 11 amino acids. The CDR3 sequence: CGGAAGNTIYF. CDR3 sequence (DNA): TGCGGCGGGGCAGCTGGAAACACCATATATTTT.

V usage is TRBV11-2 and J usage is TRBJ2-7, with D tentatively TRBD2 (7 bases). Looked up from germline, CDR1 is SGHAT and CDR2 is FQNNGV. Between the trimmed V and J ends, which lost 5 bases and 3 bases, there was a span of 17 bases. The CDR3 is made up of 15 amino acids. The CDR3 sequence: CASSAGAGAIYEQYF. The CDR3 coding sequence is TGTGCCAGCAGCGCTGGTGCGGGGGCCATCTACGAGCAGTACTTC. Looking up the rest from reference TRBV11-2 and TRBJ2-7 gives the full variable domain: EAGVAQSPRYKIIEKRQSVAFWCNPISGHATLYWYQQILGQGPKLLIQFQNNGVVDDSQLPKDRFSAERLKGVDSTLKIQPAKLEDSAVYLCASSAGAGAIYEQYFGPGTRLTVT.

This clone has only a few counts. V is TRBV6-5 and J is TRBJ2-2, with D possibly matching TRBD1 (5 bases). Germline V lookup: CDR1 MNHEY, CDR2 SVGAGI. V gave up 7 bases and J gave up 7 bases, with 10 bases separating them. The CDR3 consists of 12 residues. CDR3 protein: CASKGSIGELFF. The CDR3 DNA reads as TGTGCCAGCAAGGGGTCTATCGGGGAGCTGTTTTTT.

The rearrangement joins TRBV6-5 to TRBJ1-2; 9 bases match TRBD1. Germline V gives CDR1 MNHEY, CDR2 SVGAGI. The trim removed 6 bases at V and 7 bases at J, leaving 6 bases unmatched. This CDR3 spans 13 amino acids. The DNA of the CDR3 is TGTGCCAGCAGCAGGGGACAGGGAGGTGGCTACACCTTC. Translated: CASSRGQGGGYTF.

CDR3 nucleotides: TGTGCCAGCCAGGGTAGTAGCAGCAATCAGCCCCAGCATTTT. It translates to CASQGSSSNQPQHF. This chain connects TRBV28 to TRBJ1-5, with TRBD1 as a possible D gene (5 bases). Per the germline V gene, CDR1 is MDHEN and CDR2 is SYDVKM. The germline V and J ends were trimmed by 8 bases and 1 base, with 12 bases remaining between them. The CDR3 loop spans 14 amino acids. Full variable domain (missing parts from reference TRBV28 and TRBJ1-5): DVKVTQSSRYLVKRTGEKVFLECVQDMDHENMFWYRQDPGLGLRLIYFSYDVKMKEKGDIPEGYSVSREKKERFSLILESASTNQTSMYLCASQGSSSNQPQHFGDGTRLSIL.

The rearrangement joins TRBV4-1 to TRBJ2-6; 7 bases are shared with TRBD1. Germline assignment: CDR1 MGHRA and CDR2 YSYEKL. The CDR3 spans 18 residues. With V trimmed by 1 base and J by 0 bases, 6 bases remained unmatched. The CDR3: CASSQVGQEYSGANVLTF. The CDR3 DNA reads as TGCGCCAGCAGCCAAGTTGGACAGGAATACTCTGGGGCCAACGTCCTGACTTTC.

J is TRBJ1-2 and V is TRBV6-1; 9 nucleotides match TRBD1. The CDR3 loop spans 14 amino acids. V lost 4 bases, J lost 7 bases, and 7 bases stayed unmatched. Germline V gene lookup returns CDR1 MNHNS and CDR2 SASEGT. The CDR3 reads CASSGKQGASGYTF. CDR3 coding DNA: TGTGCCAGCAGTGGTAAACAGGGGGCAAGTGGCTACACCTTC.